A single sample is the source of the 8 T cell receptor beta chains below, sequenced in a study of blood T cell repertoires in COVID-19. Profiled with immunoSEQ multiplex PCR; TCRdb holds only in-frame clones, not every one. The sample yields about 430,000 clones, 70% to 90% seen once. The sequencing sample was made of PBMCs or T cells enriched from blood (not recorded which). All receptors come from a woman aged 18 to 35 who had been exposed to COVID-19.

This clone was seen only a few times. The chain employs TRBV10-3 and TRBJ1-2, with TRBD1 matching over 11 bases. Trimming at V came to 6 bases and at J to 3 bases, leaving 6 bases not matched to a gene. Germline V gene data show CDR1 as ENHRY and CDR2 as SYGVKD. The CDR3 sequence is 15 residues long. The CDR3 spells CAISAPDRGHYGYTF. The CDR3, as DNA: TGTGCCATCAGCGCTCCGGACAGGGGGCACTATGGCTACACCTTC.

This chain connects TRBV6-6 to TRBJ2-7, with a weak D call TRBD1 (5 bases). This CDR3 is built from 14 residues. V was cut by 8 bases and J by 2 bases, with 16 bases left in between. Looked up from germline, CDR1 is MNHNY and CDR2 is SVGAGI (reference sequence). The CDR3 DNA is TGTGCCAGCCTCGCCTGGACGGACACCTACGAGCAGTACTTC. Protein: CASLAWTDTYEQYF.

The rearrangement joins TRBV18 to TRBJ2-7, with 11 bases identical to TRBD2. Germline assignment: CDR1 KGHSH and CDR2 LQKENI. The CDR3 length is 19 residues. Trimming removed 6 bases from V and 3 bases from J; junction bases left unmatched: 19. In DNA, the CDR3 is TGTGCCAGCTCTCCAGGACAGGGGTCTTCGCTAGCGGGGGGCTACGAGCAGTACTTC. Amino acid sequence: CASSPGQGSSLAGGYEQYF.

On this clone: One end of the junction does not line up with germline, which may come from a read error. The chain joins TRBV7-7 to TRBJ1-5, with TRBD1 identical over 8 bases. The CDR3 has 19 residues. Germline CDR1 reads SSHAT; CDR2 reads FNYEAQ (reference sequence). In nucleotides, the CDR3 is TGTGCTAGCAGCTTAGGCAGGGGGCGTCGGTCTGTGGGCAATCAGCCCCAGCATTTT. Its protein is CASSLGRGRRSVGNQPQHF.

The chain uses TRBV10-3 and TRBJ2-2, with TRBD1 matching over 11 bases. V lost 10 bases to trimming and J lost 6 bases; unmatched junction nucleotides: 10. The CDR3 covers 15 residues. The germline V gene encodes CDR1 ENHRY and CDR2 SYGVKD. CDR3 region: CATETGTGGPGELFF. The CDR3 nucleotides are TGTGCCACCGAGACCGGGACAGGGGGGCCCGGGGAGCTGTTTTTT.

The CDR3 coding sequence is TGTGCCATCACCCCAGGCACAGGGAACTACGAGCAGTACTTC. This sequence encodes CAITPGTGNYEQYF. The chain joins TRBV10-3 to TRBJ2-7, with D possibly matching TRBD1 (6 bases). The CDR3 covers 14 residues. The germline V gene encodes CDR1 ENHRY and CDR2 SYGVKD. V was trimmed by 7 bases and J by 3 bases, leaving 16 bases between them.

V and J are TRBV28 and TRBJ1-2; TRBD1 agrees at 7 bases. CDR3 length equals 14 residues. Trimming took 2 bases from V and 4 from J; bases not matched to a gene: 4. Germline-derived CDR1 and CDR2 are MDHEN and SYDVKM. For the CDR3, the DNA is TGTGCCAGCAGTTTACCGACAGGGCCCTATGGCTACACCTTC. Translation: CASSLPTGPYGYTF.

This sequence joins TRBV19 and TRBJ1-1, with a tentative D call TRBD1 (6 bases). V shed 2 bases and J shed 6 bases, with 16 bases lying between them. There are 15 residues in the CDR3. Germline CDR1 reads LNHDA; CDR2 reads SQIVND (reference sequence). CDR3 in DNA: TGTGCCAGTAGTATAACCGAAACAGGGCTGCCTGAAGCTTTCTTT. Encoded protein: CASSITETGLPEAFF. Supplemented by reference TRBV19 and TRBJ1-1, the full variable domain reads DGGITQSPKYLFRKEGQNVTLSCEQNLNHDAMYWYRQDPGQGLRLIYYSQIVNDFQKGDIAEGYSVSREKKESFPLTVTSAQKNPTAFYLCASSITETGLPEAFFGQGTRLTVV.